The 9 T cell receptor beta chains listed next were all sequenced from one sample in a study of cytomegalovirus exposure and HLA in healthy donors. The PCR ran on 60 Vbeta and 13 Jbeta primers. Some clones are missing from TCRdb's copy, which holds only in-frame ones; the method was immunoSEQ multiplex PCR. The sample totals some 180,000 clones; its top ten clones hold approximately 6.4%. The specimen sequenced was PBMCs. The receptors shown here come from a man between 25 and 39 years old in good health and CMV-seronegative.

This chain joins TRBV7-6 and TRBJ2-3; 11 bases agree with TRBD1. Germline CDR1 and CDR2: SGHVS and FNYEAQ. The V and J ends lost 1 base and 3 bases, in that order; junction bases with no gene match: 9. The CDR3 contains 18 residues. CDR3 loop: CASSLEPTGTGGTDTQYF. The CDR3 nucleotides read TGTGCCAGCAGCTTAGAACCGACCGGGACAGGGGGGACAGATACGCAGTATTTT.

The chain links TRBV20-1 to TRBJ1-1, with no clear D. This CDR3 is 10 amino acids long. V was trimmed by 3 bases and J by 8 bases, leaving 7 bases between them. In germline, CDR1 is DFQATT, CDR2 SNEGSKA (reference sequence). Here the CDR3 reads CSARGGEAFF. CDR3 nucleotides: TGCAGTGCTAGGGGCGGGGAAGCTTTCTTT.

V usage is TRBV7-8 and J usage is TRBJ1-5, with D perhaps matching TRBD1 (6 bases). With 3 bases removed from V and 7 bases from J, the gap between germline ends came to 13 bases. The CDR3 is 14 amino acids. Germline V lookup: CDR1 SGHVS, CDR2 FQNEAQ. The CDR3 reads CASSLDRGYQPQHF. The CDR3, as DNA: TGTGCCAGCAGCTTGGACAGAGGTTACCAGCCCCAGCATTTT.

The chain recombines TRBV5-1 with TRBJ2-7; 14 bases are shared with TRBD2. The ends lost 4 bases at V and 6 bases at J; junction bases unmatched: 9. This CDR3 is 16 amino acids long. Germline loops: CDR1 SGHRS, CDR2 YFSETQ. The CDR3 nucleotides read TGCGCCAGCAGCCGGGGACTAGCGGGGGCGACAGTCGAGCAGTACTTC. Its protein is CASSRGLAGATVEQYF.

Here the CDR3 reads CASNFLGGNQPQHF. The CDR3 DNA is TGTGCCAGTAATTTTCTAGGGGGCAATCAGCCCCAGCATTTT. The chain has TRBV19 and TRBJ1-5; possible D gene TRBD1, 5 bases. The germline V gene has CDR1 LNHDA and CDR2 SQIVND (reference sequence). Trimming removed 7 bases at V and 2 bases at J, with 12 bases between. The CDR3 runs 14 residues.

CDR3: CASSSGVQGWNGYTF. DNA of the CDR3: TGTGCCAGCAGCTCGGGGGTACAGGGGTGGAATGGCTACACCTTC. The chain uses TRBV5-4 and TRBJ1-2, with 7 nucleotides matching TRBD1. The germline V gene encodes CDR1 SGHNT and CDR2 YYREEE (reference sequence). The CDR3 is 15 amino acids. V lost 3 bases, J lost 6 bases, and 11 bases stayed unmatched.

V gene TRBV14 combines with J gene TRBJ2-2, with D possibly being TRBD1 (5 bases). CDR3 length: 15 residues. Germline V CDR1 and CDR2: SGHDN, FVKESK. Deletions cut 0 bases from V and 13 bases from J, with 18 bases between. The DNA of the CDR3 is TGTGCCAGCAGCCAAGATGGATTTTTCAGGGCTAGGCTGTTTTTT. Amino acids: CASSQDGFFRARLFF.

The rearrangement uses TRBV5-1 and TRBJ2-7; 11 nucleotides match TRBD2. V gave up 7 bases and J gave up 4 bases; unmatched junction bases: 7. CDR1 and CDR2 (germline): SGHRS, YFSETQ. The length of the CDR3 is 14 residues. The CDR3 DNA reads TGCGCCAGCCGACCCGGGACTAGCGGATACGAGCAGTACTTC. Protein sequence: CASRPGTSGYEQYF.

The CDR3: CASGGIPSRNQPQHF. In DNA, the CDR3 is TGTGCCAGCGGCGGGATCCCTAGTCGTAATCAGCCCCAGCATTTT. This chain connects TRBV6-5 to TRBJ1-5; D not certain. The V gene's germline CDR1 is MNHEY and CDR2 SVGAGI. The CDR3 extends over 15 amino acids. V shed 8 bases and J shed 4 bases, with 18 bases lying between them.